In its sample, the clone carrying this T cell receptor (beta chain) was seen many times. Its antigen remains unidentified. The source of the sample is a study of identical twins. Findings of the study overall: For out-of-frame beta sequences, excess twin sharing was weaker. Cross-sectional statistics, not tracking of the same donors, supported the conclusions.

TCRdb redid the calling of the 5' RACE reads with MiXCR, one entry per CDR3 protein. The table lists 350,000 to 400,000 distinct CDR3 sequences, 8.5% to 10% of them singletons. This CDR3 contains 15 residues. The germline V gene encodes CDR1 SGHRS and CDR2 YFSETQ. V gave up 4 bases and J gave up 0 bases, with 13 bases separating them. Input material: naive T cells sorted from blood. This sequence joins TRBV5-1 and TRBJ1-1; D ambiguous. This sequence originates from a woman in her forties or fifties in good health. The CDR3, as DNA: TGCGCCAGCAGCCCCCCTGGGAGCATGAACACTGAAGCTTTCTTT. Residues: CASSPPGSMNTEAFF.